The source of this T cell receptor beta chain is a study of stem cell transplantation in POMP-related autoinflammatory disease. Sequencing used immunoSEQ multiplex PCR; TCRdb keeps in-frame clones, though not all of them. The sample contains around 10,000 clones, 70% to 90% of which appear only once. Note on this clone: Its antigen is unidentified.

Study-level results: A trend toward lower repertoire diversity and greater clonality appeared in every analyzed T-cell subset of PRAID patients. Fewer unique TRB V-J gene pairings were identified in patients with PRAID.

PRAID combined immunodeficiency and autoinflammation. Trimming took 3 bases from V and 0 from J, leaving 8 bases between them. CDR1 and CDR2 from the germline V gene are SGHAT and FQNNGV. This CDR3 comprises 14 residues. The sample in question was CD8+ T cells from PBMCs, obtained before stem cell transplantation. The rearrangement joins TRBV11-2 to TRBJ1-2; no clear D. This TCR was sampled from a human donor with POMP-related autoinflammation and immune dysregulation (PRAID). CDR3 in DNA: TGTGCCAGCAGCTTGACGTATTCTAACTATGGCTACACCTTC. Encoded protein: CASSLTYSNYGYTF.